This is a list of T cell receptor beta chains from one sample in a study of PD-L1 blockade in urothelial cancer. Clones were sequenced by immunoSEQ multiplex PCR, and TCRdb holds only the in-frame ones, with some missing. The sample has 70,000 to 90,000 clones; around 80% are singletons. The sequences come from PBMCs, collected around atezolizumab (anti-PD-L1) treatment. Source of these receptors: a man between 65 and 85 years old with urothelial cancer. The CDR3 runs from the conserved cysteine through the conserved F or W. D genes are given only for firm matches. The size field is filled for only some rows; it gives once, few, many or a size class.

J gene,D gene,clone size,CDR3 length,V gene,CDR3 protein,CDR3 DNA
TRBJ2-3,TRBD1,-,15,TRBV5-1,CASSQTGAHTDTQYF,TGCGCCAGCAGCCAGACAGGGGCCCACACAGATACGCAGTATTTT
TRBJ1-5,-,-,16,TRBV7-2,CASSPEARALNQPQHF,TGTGCCAGCAGCCCAGAGGCCAGGGCCCTCAATCAGCCCCAGCATTTT
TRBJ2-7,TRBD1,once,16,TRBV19,CASSIRGTGEAYEQYF,TGTGCCAGTAGTATCCGAGGGACAGGGGAAGCCTACGAGCAGTACTTC
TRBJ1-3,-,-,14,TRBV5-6,CASRLRGTGNTIYF,TGTGCCAGCAGGCTTCGAGGGACTGGAAACACCATATATTTT
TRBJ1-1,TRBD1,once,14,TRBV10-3,CATATGGSGTEAFF,TGTGCCACCGCGACAGGGGGCAGTGGCACTGAAGCTTTCTTT
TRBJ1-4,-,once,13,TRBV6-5,CASKRDPGEKLFF,TGTGCCAGCAAGCGGGACCCCGGGGAAAAACTGTTTTTT
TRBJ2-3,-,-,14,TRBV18,CASSPSGSTDTQYF,TGTGCCAGCTCACCTAGCGGCAGCACAGATACGCAGTATTTT
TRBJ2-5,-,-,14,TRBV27,CASSLGVRGEGQYF,TGTGCCAGCAGTTTAGGGGTCCGGGGAGAGGGCCAGTACTTC
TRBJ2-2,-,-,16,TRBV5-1,CASRAHDIANTGELFF,TGCGCCAGCAGGGCTCACGACATCGCGAACACCGGGGAGCTGTTTTTT
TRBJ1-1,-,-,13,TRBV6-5,CASSSSGVTEAFF,TGTGCCAGCAGTTCGTCGGGGGTCACTGAAGCTTTCTTT
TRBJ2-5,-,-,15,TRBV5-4,CASSLGGTILETQYF,TGTGCCAGCAGCTTGGGAGGGACAATTTTAGAGACCCAGTACTTC
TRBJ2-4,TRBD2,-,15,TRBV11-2,CASSLFLTSGSSPYF,TGTGCCAGCAGCCTCTTTTTAACTAGCGGGAGTTCTCCGTACTTC
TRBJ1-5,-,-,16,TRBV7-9,CASSLAAGPLDQPQHF,TGTGCCAGCAGCTTAGCGGCAGGGCCTCTTGATCAGCCCCAGCATTTT
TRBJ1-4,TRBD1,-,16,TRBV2,CASSTPDREWDEKLFF,TGTGCCAGCAGTACACCGGACAGGGAATGGGATGAAAAACTGTTTTTT
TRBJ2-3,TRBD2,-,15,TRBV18,CASSQLAGSTDTQYF,TGTGCCAGCTCACAGTTAGCGGGAAGCACAGATACGCAGTATTTT
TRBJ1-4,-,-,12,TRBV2,CASKATNEKLFF,TGTGCCTCCAAGGCAACTAATGAAAAACTTTTTTTT
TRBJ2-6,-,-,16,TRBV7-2,CASSLVPVSGANVLTF,TGTGCCAGCAGCTTAGTTCCGGTCTCTGGGGCCAACGTCCTGACTTTC
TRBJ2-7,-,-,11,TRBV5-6,CASSLANEQYF,TGTGCCAGCAGCTTGGCAAACGAGCAGTACTTC
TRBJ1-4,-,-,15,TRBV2,CASSEGQGNGEKLFF,TGTGCCAGCAGTGAAGGGCAGGGTAATGGTGAAAAACTGTTTTTT
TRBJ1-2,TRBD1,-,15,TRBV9,CASSETGGSNYGYTF,TGTGCCAGCAGCGAAACAGGGGGCTCTAACTATGGCTACACCTTC
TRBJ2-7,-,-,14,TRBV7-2,CASSLGEGRYEQYF,TGTGCCAGCAGCTTAGGTGAGGGGAGGTACGAGCAGTACTTC
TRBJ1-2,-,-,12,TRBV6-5,CASSPANYGYTF,TGTGCCAGCAGTCCGGCTAACTATGGCTACACCTTC
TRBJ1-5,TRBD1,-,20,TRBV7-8,CASSSNAGSGTDYSNQPQHF,TGTGCCAGCAGCTCCAATGCGGGGTCGGGGACAGATTATAGCAATCAGCCCCAGCATTTT
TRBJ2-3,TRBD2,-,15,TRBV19,CASSGRGRTTDTQYF,TGTGCCAGTAGTGGTCGCGGGAGGACAACAGATACGCAGTATTTT
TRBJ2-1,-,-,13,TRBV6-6,CASTVGGHNEQFF,TGTGCCAGCACCGTAGGGGGACACAATGAGCAGTTCTTC
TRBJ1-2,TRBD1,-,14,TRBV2,CASSEASRGMGEGF,TGTGCCAGCAGTGAAGCCTCCAGGGGGATGGGTGAAGGCTTC